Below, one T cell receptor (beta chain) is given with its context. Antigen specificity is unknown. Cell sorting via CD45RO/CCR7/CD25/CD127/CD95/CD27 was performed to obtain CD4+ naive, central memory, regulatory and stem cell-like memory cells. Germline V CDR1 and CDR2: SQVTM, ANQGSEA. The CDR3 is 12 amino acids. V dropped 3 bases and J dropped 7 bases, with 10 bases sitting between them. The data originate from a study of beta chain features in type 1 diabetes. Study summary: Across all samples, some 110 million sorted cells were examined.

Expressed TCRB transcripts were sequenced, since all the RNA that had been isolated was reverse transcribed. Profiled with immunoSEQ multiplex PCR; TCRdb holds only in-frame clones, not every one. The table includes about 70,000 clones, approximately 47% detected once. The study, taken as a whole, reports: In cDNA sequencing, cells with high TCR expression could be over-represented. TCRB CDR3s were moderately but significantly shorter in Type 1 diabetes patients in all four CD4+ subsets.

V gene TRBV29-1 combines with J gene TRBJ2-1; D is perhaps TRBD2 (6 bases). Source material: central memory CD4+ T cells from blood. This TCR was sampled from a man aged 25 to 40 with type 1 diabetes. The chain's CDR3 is CSVDRGGNEQFF. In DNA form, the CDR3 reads TGCAGCGTTGACCGGGGAGGAAATGAGCAGTTCTTC.